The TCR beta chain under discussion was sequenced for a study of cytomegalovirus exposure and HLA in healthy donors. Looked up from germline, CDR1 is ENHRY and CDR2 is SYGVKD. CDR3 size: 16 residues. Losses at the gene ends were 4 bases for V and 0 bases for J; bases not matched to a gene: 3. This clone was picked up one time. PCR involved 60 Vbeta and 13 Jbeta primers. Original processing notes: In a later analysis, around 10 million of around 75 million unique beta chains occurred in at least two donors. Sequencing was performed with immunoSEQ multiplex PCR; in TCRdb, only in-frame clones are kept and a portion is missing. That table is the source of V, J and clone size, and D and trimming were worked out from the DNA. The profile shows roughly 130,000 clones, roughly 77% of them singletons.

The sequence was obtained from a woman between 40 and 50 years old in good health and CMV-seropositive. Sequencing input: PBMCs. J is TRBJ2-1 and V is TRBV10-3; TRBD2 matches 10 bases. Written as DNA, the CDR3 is TGTGCCATCAGTGGACTAGCGGGCAACTCCTACAATGAGCAGTTCTTC. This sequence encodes CAISGLAGNSYNEQFF.